These 5 T cell receptor beta chains came from one sample sequenced in a study of blood T cell repertoires in COVID-19. Measured with immunoSEQ multiplex PCR; TCRdb has only the in-frame clones, and not every one. The sample holds roughly 330,000 clones; around 90% are singletons and the top ten take around 5%. Material for sequencing was PBMCs or T cells enriched from blood (not recorded which). The origin of the receptors is a man aged 25 to 40 who had recovered from COVID-19.

This clone appeared once. V gene TRBV9 combines with J gene TRBJ2-1; D is possibly TRBD1 (6 bases). CDR1 is SGDLS and CDR2 is YYNGEE in the germline V gene. The CDR3 length is 15 residues. Trimming left V 0 bases short and J 2 bases short, with 9 bases between. CDR3 DNA sequence: TGTGCCAGCAGCGTAGAGGGGGAGACCTACAATGAGCAGTTCTTC. This encodes CASSVEGETYNEQFF.

V and J are TRBV11-2 and TRBJ1-1; 7 bases line up with TRBD1. V shed 5 bases and J 7 bases; nucleotides not matched to a gene: 10. Looked up from germline, CDR1 is SGHAT and CDR2 is FQNNGV. CDR3 length: 14 amino acids. CDR3 protein: CASSPGQEGGEAFF. The CDR3 nucleotides are TGTGCCAGCAGCCCTGGACAGGAGGGCGGTGAAGCTTTCTTT.

The chain couples TRBV27 to TRBJ2-7, with D possibly TRBD2 on 5 matching bases. Trimming took off 0 bases at V and 3 bases at J, with 9 bases between the two ends. Per germline, CDR1 MNHEY and CDR2 SMNVEV (reference sequence). CDR3 length: 14 amino acids. This CDR3 reads CASSLSGLSYEQYF. CDR3 coding DNA: TGTGCCAGCAGTTTATCTGGACTGAGCTACGAGCAGTACTTC.

The chain links TRBV10-2 to TRBJ1-5; D unresolved. Trimming stripped 8 bases from V and 4 bases from J, with 15 bases between. Germline CDR1 and CDR2: WSHSY and SAAADI. There are 14 residues in the CDR3. The CDR3 DNA reads TGCGCCAGCTCTATCACAGCTACTAATCAGCCCCAGCATTTT. As protein: CASSITATNQPQHF.

In the case of this clone: In the same sample, other DNA sequences code for this CDR3. This chain joins TRBV30 and TRBJ2-7; no firm D call. Germline V gene lookup returns CDR1 GTSNPN and CDR2 SVGIG (reference sequence). The CDR3 is 12 residues long. V was trimmed by 1 base and J by 1 base, leaving 5 bases between them. CDR3 in amino acids: CAWSDSSYEQYF. The CDR3 DNA reads TGTGCCTGGAGTGACAGTTCCTACGAGCAGTACTTC.